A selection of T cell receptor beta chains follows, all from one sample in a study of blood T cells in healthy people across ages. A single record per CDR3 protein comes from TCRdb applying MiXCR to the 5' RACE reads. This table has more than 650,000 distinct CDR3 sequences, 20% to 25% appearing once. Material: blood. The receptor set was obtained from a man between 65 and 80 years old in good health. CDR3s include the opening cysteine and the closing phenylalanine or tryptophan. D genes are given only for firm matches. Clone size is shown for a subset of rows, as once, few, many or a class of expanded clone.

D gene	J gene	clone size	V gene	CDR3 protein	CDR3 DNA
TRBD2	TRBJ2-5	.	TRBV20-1	CSAGVTSVVETQYF	TGCAGTGCTGGAGTGACTAGCGTGGTAGAGACCCAGTACTTC
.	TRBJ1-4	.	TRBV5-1	CASSPGPDNEKLFF	TGCGCCAGCAGCCCTGGCCCAGATAATGAAAAACTGTTTTTT
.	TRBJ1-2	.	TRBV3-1	CASSQQSMAWLYGYTF	TGTGCCAGCAGCCAACAATCCATGGCCTGGCTCTATGGCTACACCTTC
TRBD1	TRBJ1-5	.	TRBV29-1	CSVESDRGLTQHF	TGCAGCGTTGAATCGGACAGGGGCTTGACCCAGCATTTT
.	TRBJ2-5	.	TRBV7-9	CASSAVRQQETQYF	TGTGCCAGCAGCGCGGTCAGACAGCAAGAGACCCAGTACTTC
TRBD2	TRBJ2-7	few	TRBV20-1	CSARPRLAGTYEQYF	TGCAGTGCTAGACCCCGACTAGCGGGTACCTACGAGCAGTACTTC
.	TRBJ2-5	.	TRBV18	CASSTGKETQYF	TGTGCCAGCTCAACAGGGAAAGAGACCCAGTACTTC
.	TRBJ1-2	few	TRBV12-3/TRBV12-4	CASSLTTGQRGYTF	TGTGCCAGCAGTTTAACTACAGGGCAACGAGGCTACACCTTC
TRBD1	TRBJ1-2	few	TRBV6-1	CASSERGTGGYTF	TGTGCCAGCAGTGAACGGGGGACAGGAGGCTACACCTTC
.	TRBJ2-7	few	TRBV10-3	CAISVQGHEQYF	TGTGCCATCAGTGTTCAGGGCCACGAGCAGTACTTC
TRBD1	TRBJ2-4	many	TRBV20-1	CSATQGVAKNIQYF	TGCAGTGCTACCCAGGGGGTAGCCAAAAACATTCAGTACTTC
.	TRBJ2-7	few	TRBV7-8	CASSFRSGYEQYF	TGTGCCAGCAGCTTCCGGTCGGGGTACGAGCAGTACTTC
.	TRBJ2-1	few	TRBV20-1	CSASPRGEQFF	TGCAGTGCTAGCCCGCGCGGTGAGCAGTTCTTC
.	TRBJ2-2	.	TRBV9	CASSAFGAVNTGELFF	TGTGCCAGCAGCGCCTTCGGGGCTGTAAACACCGGGGAGCTGTTTTTT
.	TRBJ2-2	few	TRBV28	CVSQRANTGELFF	TGTGTCAGCCAGCGGGCGAACACCGGGGAGCTGTTTTTT
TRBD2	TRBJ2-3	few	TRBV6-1	CASSELAGISDTQYF	TGTGCCAGCAGTGAACTAGCGGGAATCTCAGATACGCAGTATTTT
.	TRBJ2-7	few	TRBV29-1	CSASLDSYEQYF	TGCAGCGCATCCCTAGACTCCTACGAGCAGTACTTC
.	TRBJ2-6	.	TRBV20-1	CSARGGGTGANVLTF	TGCAGTGCTAGAGGGGGTGGAACTGGGGCCAACGTCCTGACTTTC
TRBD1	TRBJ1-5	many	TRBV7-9	CASSLDRANQPQHF	TGTGCCAGCAGCCTTGACAGGGCCAATCAGCCCCAGCATTTT
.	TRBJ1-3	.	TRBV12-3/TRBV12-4	CASSWRDPPLASGNTIYF	TGTGCCAGCAGTTGGAGGGACCCCCCCTTAGCCTCTGGAAACACCATATATTTT
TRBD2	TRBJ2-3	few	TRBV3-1	CASSQVTPPASGGADTQYF	TGTGCCAGCAGCCAAGTTACCCCCCCGGCTAGCGGGGGGGCAGATACGCAGTATTTT
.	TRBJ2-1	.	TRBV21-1	CASSKVDASGNLRYNEQFF	TGTGCCAGCAGCAAAGTCGACGCTAGCGGGAACCTCCGCTACAATGAGCAGTTCTTC
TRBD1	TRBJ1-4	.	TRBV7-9	CASSPGQVATNEKLFF	TGTGCCAGCAGCCCAGGACAGGTGGCAACTAATGAAAAACTGTTTTTT
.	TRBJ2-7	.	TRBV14	CASSLPDTDYEQYF	TGTGCCAGCAGCCTCCCCGATACCGACTACGAGCAGTACTTC
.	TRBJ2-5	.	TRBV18	CASSTGVETQYF	TGTGCCAGCTCAACAGGAGTAGAGACCCAGTACTTC
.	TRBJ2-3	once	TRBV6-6	CASSYRGFADTQYF	TGTGCCAGCAGTTACAGGGGTTTCGCAGATACGCAGTATTTT
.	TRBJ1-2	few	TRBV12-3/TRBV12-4	CASSGQVANYGYTF	TGTGCCAGCAGTGGGCAGGTTGCTAACTATGGCTACACCTTC
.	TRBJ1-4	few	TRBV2	CASSAGLFKGEKLFF	TGTGCCAGCAGCGCGGGCCTCTTTAAAGGTGAAAAACTGTTTTTT
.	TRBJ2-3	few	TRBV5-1	CASSLQGGQDTQYF	TGCGCCAGCAGCTTGCAGGGGGGCCAAGATACGCAGTATTTT
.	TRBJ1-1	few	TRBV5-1	CASSFQGPEKLTEAFF	TGCGCCAGCAGCTTTCAGGGACCAGAAAAGTTGACTGAAGCTTTCTTT
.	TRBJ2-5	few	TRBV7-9	CASRRAGMGETQYF	TGTGCCAGCAGGAGGGCAGGGATGGGAGAGACCCAGTACTTC
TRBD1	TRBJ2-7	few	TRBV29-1	CSVEVPGQGYEQYF	TGCAGCGTTGAAGTCCCGGGACAGGGCTACGAGCAGTACTTC
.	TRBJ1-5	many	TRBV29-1	CSVENQPQHF	TGCAGCGTTGAAAATCAGCCCCAGCATTTT
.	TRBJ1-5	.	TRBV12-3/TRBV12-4	CASSLGGNYNQPQHF	TGTGCCAGTAGTTTGGGGGGCAACTACAATCAGCCCCAGCATTTT
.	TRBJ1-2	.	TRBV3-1	CASSPRDNNYGYTF	TGTGCCAGCAGCCCGCGGGACAACAACTATGGCTACACCTTC
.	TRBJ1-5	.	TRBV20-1	CSARPPGGNQPQHF	TGCAGTGCTAGACCACCCGGGGGCAATCAGCCCCAGCATTTT
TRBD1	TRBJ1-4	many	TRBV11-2	CASSEIRDSQKLFF	TGTGCCAGCAGCGAAATCCGGGACAGTCAAAAACTGTTTTTT
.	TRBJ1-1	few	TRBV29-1	CSIRDTEAFF	TGCAGCATCAGGGACACTGAAGCTTTCTTT
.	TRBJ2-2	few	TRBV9	CASSVGVELFF	TGTGCCAGCAGCGTAGGGGTGGAGCTGTTTTTT
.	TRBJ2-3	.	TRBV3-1	CASSQNPDTDTQYF	TGTGCCAGCAGCCAAAACCCTGACACAGATACGCAGTATTTT
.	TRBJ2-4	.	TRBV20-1	CSAPTVGNIQYF	TGCAGTGCCCCCACAGTAGGAAACATTCAGTACTTC
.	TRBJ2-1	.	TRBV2	CASRAGLPGNEQFF	TGTGCCAGCAGGGCGGGACTTCCAGGGAATGAGCAGTTCTTC
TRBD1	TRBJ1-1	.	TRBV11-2	CASGQGANTEAFF	TGTGCCAGCGGGCAGGGGGCGAACACTGAAGCTTTCTTT
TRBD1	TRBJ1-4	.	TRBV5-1	CASSLGQGPDEKLFF	TGCGCCAGCAGCTTGGGACAGGGGCCGGATGAAAAACTGTTTTTT
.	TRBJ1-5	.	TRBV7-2	CASSFRSGGAQHF	TGTGCCAGCAGCTTCCGCAGCGGAGGGGCCCAGCATTTT
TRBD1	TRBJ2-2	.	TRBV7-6	CASSFRTGGNTGELFF	TGTGCCAGCAGCTTCAGGACAGGGGGGAACACCGGGGAGCTGTTTTTT
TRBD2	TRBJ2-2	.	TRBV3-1	CASSQVFAGASGELFF	TGTGCCAGCAGCCAAGTTTTCGCGGGAGCTTCCGGGGAGCTGTTTTTT
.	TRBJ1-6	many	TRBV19	CASRAQPTYNSPLHF	TGTGCCAGTAGGGCCCAGCCGACCTATAATTCACCCCTCCACTTT
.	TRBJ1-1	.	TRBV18	CASSPRKSRTEEAFF	TGTGCCAGCTCACCACGGAAATCACGGACGGAAGAAGCTTTCTTT
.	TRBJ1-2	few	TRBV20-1	CSANRDYGYTF	TGCAGTGCAAACAGGGATTATGGCTACACCTTC
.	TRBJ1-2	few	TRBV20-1	CSAFVQLGYTF	TGCAGTGCGTTCGTACAGCTTGGCTACACCTTC
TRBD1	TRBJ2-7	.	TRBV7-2	CASSFAGTGVNYEQYF	TGTGCCAGCAGCTTCGCCGGGACAGGGGTTAACTACGAGCAGTACTTC
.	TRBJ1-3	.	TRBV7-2	CASSQGTIGNTIYF	TGTGCCAGCAGCCAAGGGACAATCGGAAACACCATATATTTT
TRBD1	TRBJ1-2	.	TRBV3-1	CASSQPHGTGGYGYTF	TGTGCCAGCAGCCAACCACACGGGACAGGGGGTTATGGCTACACCTTC
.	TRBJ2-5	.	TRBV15	CATSRDNTMETQYF	TGTGCCACCAGCAGAGATAACACCATGGAGACCCAGTACTTC
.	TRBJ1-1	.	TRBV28	CASSDPWGNAFF	TGTGCCAGCAGCGACCCTTGGGGCAACGCTTTCTTT
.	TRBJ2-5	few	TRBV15	CATSSSGFGVKETQCF	TGTGCCACCAGCAGCTCTGGGTTTGGAGTCAAAGAGACCCAGTGCTTC
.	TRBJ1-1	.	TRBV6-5	CASRSGRRGTEAFF	TGTGCCAGCAGATCCGGACGGCGGGGTACTGAAGCTTTCTTT
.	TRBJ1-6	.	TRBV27	CASSFVQGYSPLHF	TGTGCCAGCAGTTTTGTGCAGGGTTATTCACCCCTCCACTTT